This T cell receptor (beta chain) originates from a study of T cell responses to AZD1222 COVID-19 vaccine. General observations from the study: Donor demographics were predominantly white British with a female majority; clonal diversity may be underestimated. CD4 TCRs linked to vaccination spanned spike, dominating at 160-218 and 743-854.

Comments on this clone: Antigen: not known.

This table comes from immunoSEQ multiplex PCR, and its TCRdb copy is limited to in-frame clones, with some not included. This sample has about 66,000 clones, with just over 90% found just once. Per the germline V gene, CDR1 is MNHNS and CDR2 is SASEGT. The CDR3 is 16 residues long. Unmatched junction bases numbered 6, after V lost 3 bases and J lost 0 bases. This receptor was identified in an adult who received the MenACWY meningococcal vaccine as a control. The specimen was peripheral blood, collected 28 days after the second dose of the MenACWY control vaccine. This chain uses TRBV6-1 with TRBJ2-3; the match to TRBD2 covers 7 bases. CDR3 in DNA: TGTGCCAGCAGTGACGCTAGCGGACCTAGCACAGATACGCAGTATTTT. Its protein product is CASSDASGPSTDTQYF.